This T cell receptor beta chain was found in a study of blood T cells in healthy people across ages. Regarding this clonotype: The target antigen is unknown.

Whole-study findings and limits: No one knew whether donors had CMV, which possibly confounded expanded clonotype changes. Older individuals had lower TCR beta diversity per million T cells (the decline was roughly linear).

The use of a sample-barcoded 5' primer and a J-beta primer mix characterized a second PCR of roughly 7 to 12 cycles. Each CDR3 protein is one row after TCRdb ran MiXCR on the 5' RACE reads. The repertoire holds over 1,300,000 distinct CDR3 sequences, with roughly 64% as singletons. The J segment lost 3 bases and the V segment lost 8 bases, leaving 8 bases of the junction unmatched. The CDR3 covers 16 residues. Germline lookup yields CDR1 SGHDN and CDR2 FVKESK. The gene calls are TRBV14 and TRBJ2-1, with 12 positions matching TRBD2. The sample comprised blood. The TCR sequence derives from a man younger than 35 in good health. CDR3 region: CASHPSGGAFYNEQFF. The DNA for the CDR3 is TGTGCCAGCCACCCTAGCGGGGGGGCCTTCTACAATGAGCAGTTCTTC.